This T cell receptor beta chain is from a study of cytomegalovirus exposure and HLA in healthy donors. Study findings and constraints: Apart from CMV serostatus, no immune exposure information was available. Researchers counted 150 to 200 TCR beta chains as cytomegalovirus-associated. The likely origin of a cluster of highly shared sequence variants was a sequencing artifact.

Trimming removed 0 bases at V and 5 bases at J, with 12 bases between. The CDR3 is made up of 15 amino acids. Germline V gives CDR1 SGDLS, CDR2 YYNGEE. As for this clone: No antigen is known for it.

The donors gave bone marrow, and they were healthy. A multiplex PCR was run with 60 Vbeta primers and 13 Jbeta primers. Produced via immunoSEQ multiplex PCR; TCRdb's table is partial and in-frame only. In all, the sample yields around 45,000 clones. Sequencing was performed on PBMCs. The chain couples TRBV9 to TRBJ2-1; D gene uncertain. The sequence came from a male donor in good health and CMV-seronegative. The CDR3 region has the DNA TGTGCCAGCAGCGTAGCGGCTAGTCATAACAATGAGCAGTTCTTC. Protein sequence: CASSVAASHNNEQFF.